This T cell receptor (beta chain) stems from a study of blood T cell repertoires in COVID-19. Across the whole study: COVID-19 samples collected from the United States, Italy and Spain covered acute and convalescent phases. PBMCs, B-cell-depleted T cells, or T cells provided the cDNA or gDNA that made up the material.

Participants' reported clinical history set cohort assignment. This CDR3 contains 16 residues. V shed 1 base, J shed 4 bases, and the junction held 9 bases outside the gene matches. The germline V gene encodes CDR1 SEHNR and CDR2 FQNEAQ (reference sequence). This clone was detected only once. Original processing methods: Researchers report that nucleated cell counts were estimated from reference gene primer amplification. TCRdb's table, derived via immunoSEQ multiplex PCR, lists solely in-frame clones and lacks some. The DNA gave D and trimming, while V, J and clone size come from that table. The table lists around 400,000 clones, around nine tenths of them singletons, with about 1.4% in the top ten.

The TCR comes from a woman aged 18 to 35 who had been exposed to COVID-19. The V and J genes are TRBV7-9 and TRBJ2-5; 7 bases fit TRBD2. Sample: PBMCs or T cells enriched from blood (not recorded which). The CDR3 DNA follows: TGTGCCAGCAGCTTAGGGGCGGGAGTCCTAGGAGAGACCCAGTACTTC. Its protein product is CASSLGAGVLGETQYF.